The following is a TCR beta chain sequence with its context. The target antigen is unknown. A single record per CDR3 protein comes from TCRdb applying MiXCR to the RACE reads. This sample has over 150,000 distinct CDR3 sequences; around 30% occur once, and the top ten carry about 2%. These data belong to a study of human T cells and chemical hapten exposure. Study information: While the approximately 23-week study was under way, patients received diphenylcyclopropenone on the scalp every week. The study enrolled mostly female patients with alopecia areata, totalis or universalis. Study results and caveats: As the donors had alopecia, their immune response may differ from healthy people's. TCRs exceeding a frequency of 1 in 1000 stayed unchanged under DPC sensitization.

The time point is: patch test 3, about 24 weeks after DPC sensitization. Treatment specified: therapeutic diphenylcyclopropenone sensitization with weekly scalp DPC. V lost 6 bases and J lost 2; bases outside the gene matches: 5. The CDR3 totals 14 residues. The V and J genes are TRBV12-3 or TRBV12-4 and TRBJ1-1, with 8 bases fitting TRBD1. This TCR was sampled from a woman between 18 and 29 years old with alopecia areata. Some clones in this sample may be carry-over from other donors' samples. The sequences come from whole blood, collected in connection with sensitization to the hapten diphenylcyclopropenone (DPC). The CDR3 nucleotides are TGTGCCAGCAGCCCTGGACAGGGAAACACTGAAGCTTTCTTT. This encodes CASSPGQGNTEAFF.